The sequence of this T cell receptor (beta chain) was determined in a study of T cell responses to AZD1222 COVID-19 vaccine. Findings of the study overall: Across the whole spike, CD4 TCRs peaked at regions 160-218 and 743-854. The donor group comprised mostly white British people and more females; the analysis possibly underestimated clonal diversity.

Profiling relied on immunoSEQ multiplex PCR, and the TCRdb table lists in-frame clones only, not all of them. Of some 170,000 clones listed, 93% are singletons. With respect to this clone: Antigen unknown.

The CDR3 is made up of 13 amino acids. Trimming cost V 9 bases and J 4 bases; bases outside gene matches: 6. The germline gives CDR1 LNHDA, CDR2 SQIVND (reference sequence). The receptor's source is an adult in good health. V and J are TRBV19 and TRBJ1-1; 9 bases are a match to TRBD1. The sample consisted of peripheral blood, taken on day 0 of AZD1222 vaccination. In DNA form, the CDR3 reads TGTGCCAGCAGACAGGGGGGGGGCACTGAAGCTTTCTTT. Translated, it gives CASRQGGGTEAFF.